These 29 T cell receptor beta chains originate from one sample sequenced in a study of CD8 T cells in ankylosing spondylitis. One entry per CDR3 protein, called by TCRdb with MiXCR from the 5' RACE reads. The data contain approximately 300,000 distinct CDR3 sequences, 7% to 9% of them seen just once; the ten biggest clones take up roughly 14%. The antigens for these receptors are not known. Overall study results and limits: Typical of ankylosing spondylitis blood, it appeared, was a TCR beta motif of under 10 highly homologous variants.

Sequencing input: blood, either unsorted or a sorted T cell fraction (not recorded which). These TCRs come from a male donor with ankylosing spondylitis.

This clonotype has more than one count but fewer than ten. The rearrangement joins TRBV10-3 to TRBJ2-2; D is ambiguous. The CDR3 extends over 12 amino acids. Trimming removed 4 bases from V and 2 bases from J, with 2 bases in between. Germline V CDR1 and CDR2: ENHRY, SYGVKD. The CDR3 DNA is TGTGCCATCAGTGTTAACACCGGGGAGCTGTTTTTT. Translated, it gives CAISVNTGELFF.

J is TRBJ2-5 and V is TRBV20-1, with 9 bases identical to TRBD1. CDR3 length equals 16 residues. V was pared by 4 bases and J by 4 bases, with 13 bases of the junction left unmatched. CDR1 and CDR2 from the germline V gene are DFQATT and SNEGSKA (reference sequence). The CDR3 DNA reads as TGCAGTGCTAACCCCCCCGGGACAGGGAGTGGAGAGACCCAGTACTTC. Its translation: CSANPPGTGSGETQYF.

This clonotype was seen a handful of times. The chain joins TRBV6-1 to TRBJ2-2; 7 bases line up with TRBD1. Germline V gene lookup returns CDR1 MNHNS and CDR2 SASEGT. CDR3 size: 15 residues. V lost 8 bases to trimming and J lost 5 bases; unmatched junction nucleotides: 11. CDR3 loop: CASSRDSGITGELFF. For the CDR3, the DNA is TGTGCCAGCTCCAGGGACAGTGGTATAACCGGGGAGCTGTTTTTT.

This clonotype was counted at least ten times. The chain links TRBV20-1 to TRBJ1-6; TRBD1 aligns across 9 bases. Unmatched junction bases numbered 3, after V lost 4 bases and J lost 8 bases. CDR1 is DFQATT, CDR2 SNEGSKA, per germline (reference sequence). This CDR3 has 13 amino acids. Written as DNA, the CDR3 is TGCAGTGCTAACCGGGACAGGGATTCACCCCTCCACTTT. This sequence encodes CSANRDRDSPLHF.

Ten or more counts support this clonotype. The chain couples TRBV29-1 to TRBJ2-7, with D perhaps matching TRBD1 or TRBD2 (6 bases each). This CDR3 has 11 residues. Germline V lookup: CDR1 SQVTM, CDR2 ANQGSEA. V lost 3 bases and J 6 bases, leaving 9 bases between the germline ends. The CDR3 nucleotides are TGCAGCGTTGATAAGGGGGGCGAGCAGTACTTC. This translates into CSVDKGGEQYF.

This clonotype was counted between two and nine times. The chain uses TRBV14 and TRBJ1-1; 7 bases are shared with TRBD1. J lost 2 bases, V lost 3 bases, and 12 bases had no gene match. There are 17 residues in the CDR3. The germline V gene encodes CDR1 SGHDN and CDR2 FVKESK. This CDR3 reads CASSQGTLTGVNTEAFF. The CDR3 DNA follows: TGTGCCAGCAGCCAGGGGACCCTCACAGGGGTTAACACTGAAGCTTTCTTT.

Only a few counts were recorded for this clonotype. The genes are TRBV6-1 and TRBJ1-5; D call uncertain. The V and J ends lost 4 bases and 1 base respectively, with 17 bases between them. The CDR3 contains 17 residues. Germline CDR1 is MNHNS and CDR2 is SASEGT. CDR3 DNA: TGTGCCAGCAGTGTTAGCCTGCGGATTGGGAGCAATCAGCCCCAGCATTTT. Amino acid sequence: CASSVSLRIGSNQPQHF.

The V and J genes are TRBV5-8 and TRBJ2-5, with D perhaps matching TRBD2 (5 bases). The CDR3 sequence is 14 residues long. Per germline, CDR1 SGHTS and CDR2 YDEGEE. V lost 3 bases and J 4 bases, leaving 13 bases between the germline ends. Here the CDR3 DNA reads TGTGCCAGCAGCTATCTTCTGGGGAGAGAGACCCAGTACTTC. It translates to CASSYLLGRETQYF.

The CDR3 loop reads CASSLGAADYEQYF. The CDR3 nucleotides are TGTGCCAGCAGCTTGGGGGCGGCGGACTACGAGCAGTACTTC. The V gene is TRBV5-6, the J gene TRBJ2-7; D is unresolved. The CDR3 extends over 14 amino acids. CDR1 and CDR2 (germline): SGHDT, YYEEEE. The ends were cut back, 0 bases at V and 3 bases at J, with 10 bases in the middle.

The genes are TRBV7-3 and TRBJ1-2; D ambiguous. Deletions cut 1 base from V and 8 bases from J, with 11 bases between. Germline V gene data show CDR1 as SGHTA and CDR2 as FQGTGA. The CDR3 sequence is 13 residues long. The CDR3 sequence is CASSLMGSGGYTF. In DNA form, the CDR3 reads TGTGCCAGCAGCTTAATGGGGTCTGGAGGCTACACCTTC.

V is TRBV5-6 and J is TRBJ2-7, with 9 bases lining up with TRBD1. The junction had 6 bases not matched to a gene; V was cut back by 4 bases and J by 4 bases. The CDR3 consists of 14 residues. The germline CDR1 and CDR2 sequences are SGHDT and YYEEEE. The CDR3, as DNA: TGTGCCAGCAGCCCCGGGACAGGGTTTTACGAGCAGTACTTC. Translated: CASSPGTGFYEQYF.

CDR3 protein: CASSTDRVYQETQYF. Here the CDR3 DNA reads TGTGCCAGCAGTACCGACAGGGTGTACCAAGAGACCCAGTACTTC. The chain uses TRBV6-5 and TRBJ2-5; TRBD1 agrees at 7 bases. The V gene end was trimmed by 5 bases and the J gene end by 0 bases; junction bases not matched to a gene: 6. This CDR3 contains 15 residues. Germline CDR1 MNHEY, CDR2 SVGAGI.

This clonotype was found a few times. This chain joins TRBV28 and TRBJ2-7; possible D gene TRBD1, 6 bases. The ends were cut back, 5 bases at V and 3 bases at J, with 17 bases in the middle. The germline gives CDR1 MDHEN, CDR2 SYDVKM. The CDR3 runs 15 residues. The CDR3 DNA sequence: TGTGCCAGCAGTGGTTCCCGGGACACCTACTACGAGCAGTACTTC. This sequence encodes CASSGSRDTYYEQYF.

This clonotype was seen ten or more times. The J gene is TRBJ1-1, the V gene TRBV18; D might be TRBD1 (5 bases). This CDR3 has 14 amino acids. Looked up from germline, CDR1 is KGHSH and CDR2 is LQKENI. The V gene lost 3 bases and the J gene lost 3 bases, with 11 bases spanning the gap. This chain's CDR3 is CASSPQGRDTEAFF. CDR3 coding DNA: TGTGCCAGCTCACCTCAGGGACGCGACACTGAAGCTTTCTTT.

This clonotype was observed a few times. This chain uses TRBV15 with TRBJ2-7, with D possibly matching TRBD2 (5 bases). The CDR3 is 16 residues long. CDR1 and CDR2 from the germline V gene are LNHNV and YYDKDF (reference sequence). Trimming removed 0 bases at V and 5 bases at J, with 17 bases between. CDR3 in amino acids: CATSRDLASFNHEQYF. Written as DNA, the CDR3 is TGTGCCACCAGCAGAGATCTGGCTAGCTTTAACCACGAGCAGTACTTC.

The chain employs TRBV5-1 and TRBJ2-1; TRBD2 is a possible D gene (5 bases). CDR1 is SGHRS, CDR2 YFSETQ, per germline. The CDR3 totals 15 residues. V lost 0 bases and J 5 bases, leaving 12 bases between the germline ends. For the CDR3, the DNA is TGCGCCAGCAGCTTGGAGGGAGCGGTCCACAATGAGCAGTTCTTC. Amino acids: CASSLEGAVHNEQFF.

Ten or more counts support this clonotype. The chain joins TRBV7-2 to TRBJ2-7; 10 positions agree with TRBD2. V shed 2 bases, J shed 2 bases, and the junction held 3 bases outside the gene matches. Germline CDR1 reads SGHTA; CDR2 reads FQGNSA. The CDR3 is made up of 15 amino acids. CDR3 bases: TGTGCCAGCAGCTTACGGACTAGCGGTACCTACGAGCAGTACTTC. Amino acid sequence: CASSLRTSGTYEQYF.

This clonotype was observed a few times. The chain combines TRBV18 with TRBJ2-3; the D is unclear. From germline, CDR1 is KGHSH and CDR2 LQKENI. The CDR3 is made up of 15 amino acids. V was shortened by 4 bases and J by 1 base, with 12 bases between the two germline ends. The CDR3: CASSRTSSGTDTQYF. The CDR3 region has the DNA TGTGCCAGCTCACGCACGTCGAGCGGCACAGATACGCAGTATTTT.

J is TRBJ2-3 and V is TRBV24-1, with 9 bases that match TRBD1. Germline loops: CDR1 KGHDR, CDR2 SFDVKD. The CDR3 extends over 17 amino acids. V shed 3 bases and J 4 bases; nucleotides not matched to a gene: 10. The CDR3 DNA is TGTGCCACCAGTGATACCAGTCCGGGACAGGGCGCAGATACGCAGTATTTT. Translated: CATSDTSPGQGADTQYF.

The table lists this clonotype with a few counts. The V call is TRBV6-1, the J call TRBJ1-5; D unresolved. CDR1 is MNHNS, CDR2 SASEGT, per germline. V shed 2 bases and J shed 3 bases, with 26 bases lying between them. The length of the CDR3 is 20 residues. The CDR3 sequence: CASSESGVIRMIRSNQPQHF. The CDR3 nucleotides are TGTGCCAGCAGTGAATCCGGGGTAATCAGGATGATCCGTTCCAATCAGCCCCAGCATTTT.

A few counts support this clonotype. As DNA, the CDR3 is TGCGCCAGCAGCCCTCAGGGGGCTCCCGACGAGCAGTACTTC. Amino acid sequence: CASSPQGAPDEQYF. V gene TRBV5-1 combines with J gene TRBJ2-7, with 8 bases matching TRBD1. Germline lookup yields CDR1 SGHRS and CDR2 YFSETQ. With V trimmed by 4 bases and J by 5 bases, 8 bases remained unmatched. The CDR3 runs to 14 residues. The full variable domain, rest sourced from reference TRBV5-1 and TRBJ2-7, is KAGVTQTPRYLIKTRGQQVTLSCSPISGHRSVSWYQQTPGQGLQFLFEYFSETQRNKGNFPGRFSGRQFSNSRSEMNVSTLELGDSALYLCASSPQGAPDEQYFGPGTRLTVT.

This clonotype was seen a handful of times. The genes are TRBV12-3 or TRBV12-4 and TRBJ1-1, with 8 bases matching TRBD1. V lost 11 bases, J lost 4 bases, and 9 bases stayed unmatched. CDR3 length: 13 residues. The CDR3 loop reads CAAGQGGSTEAFF. CDR3 coding DNA: TGTGCCGCAGGACAGGGTGGGTCCACTGAAGCTTTCTTT.

The table lists this clonotype with a few counts. The genes are TRBV5-5 and TRBJ1-4; 7 positions agree with TRBD1. The CDR3 is made up of 13 amino acids. Losses at the gene ends were 6 bases for V and 14 bases for J; bases not matched to a gene: 13. Germline V CDR1 and CDR2: SGHKS, YYEKEE (reference sequence). CDR3: CASTLQGMGTLFF. In DNA, the CDR3 is TGTGCCAGCACTCTACAGGGGATGGGCACTCTGTTTTTT.

In this sample, this clonotype turned up many times. The chain combines TRBV9 with TRBJ2-7; D tentatively fits TRBD1 or TRBD2 (5 bases each). The CDR3 has 15 amino acids. The germline gives CDR1 SGDLS, CDR2 YYNGEE. V gave up 0 bases and J gave up 9 bases, with 19 bases separating them. The CDR3 here is CASSVESDRPRGQYF. The CDR3 DNA follows: TGTGCCAGCAGCGTAGAGAGCGACCGACCGAGGGGGCAGTACTTC. Supplemented by reference TRBV9 and TRBJ2-7, the full variable domain reads DSGVTQTPKHLITATGQRVTLRCSPRSGDLSVYWYQQSLDQGLQFLIQYYNGEERAKGNILERFSAQQFPDLHSELNLSSLELGDSALYFCASSVESDRPRGQYFGPGTRLTVT.

There are a few counts of this clonotype. The rearrangement links TRBV29-1 to TRBJ1-2, with unresolved D. Between the trimmed V and J ends, which lost 3 bases and 8 bases, there was a span of 13 bases. The CDR3 covers 12 residues. Germline loops: CDR1 SQVTM, CDR2 ANQGSEA. CDR3 nucleotides: TGCAGCGTTGAGGCCGGCAGGCGAGGCTACACCTTC. This encodes CSVEAGRRGYTF. The full variable domain, rest sourced from reference TRBV29-1 and TRBJ1-2, is SAVISQKPSRDICQRGTSLTIQCQVDSQVTMMFWYRQQPGQSLTLIATANQGSEATYESGFVIDKFPISRPNLTFSTLTVSNMSPEDSSIYLCSVEAGRRGYTFGSGTRLTVV.

This clonotype was recorded a few times. V is TRBV2 and J is TRBJ2-7; TRBD2 agrees at 9 bases. The CDR3 contains 13 residues. CDR1 is SNHLY and CDR2 is FYNNEI in the germline V gene. J gave up 6 bases and V 6 bases, and 6 bases lay outside the gene matches. The CDR3 coding sequence is TGTGCCAGCAGAGGCGGGAGGGCCGGCGAGCAGTACTTC. Its protein is CASRGGRAGEQYF. Full variable domain (outside the CDR3, taken from reference TRBV2 and TRBJ2-7): EPEVTQTPSHQVTQMGQEVILRCVPISNHLYFYWYRQILGQKVEFLVSFYNNEISEKSEIFDDQFSVERPDGSNFTLKIRSTKLEDSAMYFCASRGGRAGEQYFGPGTRLTVT.

The chain has TRBV29-1 and TRBJ2-2; perhaps TRBD1 as D (6 bases). The germline CDR1 and CDR2 sequences are SQVTM and ANQGSEA. The CDR3 consists of 11 residues. Deletions cut 4 bases from V and 6 bases from J, with 6 bases between. The CDR3, as DNA: TGCAGCGTTGGGGGGCCCGGGGAGCTGTTTTTT. It specifies CSVGGPGELFF.

There are a few counts of this clonotype. The chain is built from TRBV6-1 and TRBJ2-7, with TRBD1 matching 7 bases. The V gene end was trimmed by 4 bases and the J gene end by 3 bases; junction bases not matched to a gene: 6. CDR1 is MNHNS, CDR2 SASEGT, per germline. The CDR3 covers 14 residues. The CDR3 spells CASSADRAGYEQYF. CDR3 coding DNA: TGTGCCAGCAGTGCCGACAGGGCGGGCTACGAGCAGTACTTC.

V and J are TRBV29-1 and TRBJ2-1; 14 nucleotides line up with TRBD2. V lost 6 bases to trimming and J lost 8 bases; unmatched junction nucleotides: 9. There are 15 residues in the CDR3. CDR1 is SQVTM and CDR2 is ANQGSEA in the germline V gene. CDR3 in amino acids: CSVTPGLAGEHEQFF. The CDR3 DNA reads TGCAGCGTAACACCGGGACTAGCGGGAGAGCATGAGCAGTTCTTC.